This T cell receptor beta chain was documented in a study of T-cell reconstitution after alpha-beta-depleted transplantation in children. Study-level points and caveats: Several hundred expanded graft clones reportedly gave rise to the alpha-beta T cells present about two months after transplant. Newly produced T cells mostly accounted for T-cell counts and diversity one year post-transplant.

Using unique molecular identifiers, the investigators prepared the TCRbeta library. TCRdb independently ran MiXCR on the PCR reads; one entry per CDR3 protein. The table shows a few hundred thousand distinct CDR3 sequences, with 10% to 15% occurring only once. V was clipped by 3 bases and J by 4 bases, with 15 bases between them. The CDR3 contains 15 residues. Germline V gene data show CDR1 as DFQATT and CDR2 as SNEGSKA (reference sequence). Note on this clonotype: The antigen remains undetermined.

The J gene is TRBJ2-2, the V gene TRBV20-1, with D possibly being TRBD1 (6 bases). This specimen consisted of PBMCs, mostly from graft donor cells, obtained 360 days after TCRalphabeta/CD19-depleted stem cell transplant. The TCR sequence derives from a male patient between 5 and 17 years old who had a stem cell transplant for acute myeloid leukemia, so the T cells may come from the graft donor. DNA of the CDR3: TGCAGTGCTAGGGGGTACAGGGTCGGCACCGGGGAGCTGTTTTTT. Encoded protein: CSARGYRVGTGELFF.